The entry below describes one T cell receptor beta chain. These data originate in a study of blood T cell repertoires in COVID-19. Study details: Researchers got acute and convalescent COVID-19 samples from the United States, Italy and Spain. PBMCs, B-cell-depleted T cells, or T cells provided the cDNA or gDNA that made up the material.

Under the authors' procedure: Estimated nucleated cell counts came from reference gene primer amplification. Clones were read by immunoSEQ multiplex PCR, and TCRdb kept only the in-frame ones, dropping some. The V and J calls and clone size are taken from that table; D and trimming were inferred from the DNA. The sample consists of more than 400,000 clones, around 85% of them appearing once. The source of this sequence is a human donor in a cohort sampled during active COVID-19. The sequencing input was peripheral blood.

Here the CDR3 DNA reads TGTGCCAGCTCACCAAAGGGGGACTCCTACGAGCAGTACTTC. This translates into CASSPKGDSYEQYF. The chain is built from TRBV18 and TRBJ2-7; possibly TRBD1 for D (6 bases). V was clipped by 2 bases and J by 0 bases, with 8 bases between them. The CDR3 has 14 amino acids. Looked up from germline, CDR1 is KGHSH and CDR2 is LQKENI.